A selection of T cell receptor beta chains follows, all from one sample in a study of CD8 T cells in ankylosing spondylitis. MiXCR, run by TCRdb on the 5' RACE reads, gives a single entry per CDR3 protein. Among about 400,000 distinct CDR3 sequences listed, 20% were seen once. The sample was blood, either unsorted or a sorted T cell fraction (not recorded which). All receptors come from a male donor with ankylosing spondylitis or in good health (not recorded which). Both conserved end residues are trimmed from each CDR3.

TRBJ2-5,TRBV5-5,ASADTGPVETQY
TRBJ2-3,TRBV7-7,ASSLEQGADTQY
TRBJ2-1,TRBV7-6,ASSFGTSGGDEQF
TRBJ2-1,TRBV11-2,ASSLGEDFIRSYNEQF
TRBJ2-3,TRBV10-3,AISSGETTRFGTDTQY
TRBJ2-1,TRBV3-1,ASSQEGSRDNEQF
TRBJ2-5,TRBV28,ASRGTGAETQY
TRBJ2-5,TRBV6-5,ASSYRHSQETQY
TRBJ2-1,TRBV5-1,ASSTRGQGDYNEQF
TRBJ2-3,TRBV7-2,ASSFTWDVLDTQY
TRBJ2-5,TRBV20-1,SARDWGETQY
TRBJ2-2,TRBV6-1,ASSLPQGGTGELF
TRBJ1-2,TRBV20-1,SASHPGMWGAYGYT
TRBJ2-4,TRBV11-2,ASSLEWENIQY
TRBJ2-3,TRBV27,ASSQTRGSTDTQY
TRBJ2-1,TRBV7-3,ASSSPGQGFNEQF
TRBJ1-2,TRBV12-3/TRBV12-4,ASSFSETPYYGYT
TRBJ2-7,TRBV7-2,ASSLRQTPFEQY
TRBJ2-7,TRBV30,AWDPRPHSYEQY
TRBJ1-3,TRBV12-3/TRBV12-4,ASSDGNTIY
TRBJ1-3,TRBV21-1,ASSRPVPSGNTIY
TRBJ2-1,TRBV12-3/TRBV12-4,ASSKGASPYNEQF
TRBJ2-5,TRBV6-2/TRBV6-3,ASRAPGVREEETQY
TRBJ2-5,TRBV7-8,ASSLDLSGGARETQY
TRBJ2-7,TRBV12-3/TRBV12-4,ASSFGRYEQY
TRBJ2-4,TRBV6-5,ASSSGTGGAKNIQY
TRBJ2-1,TRBV5-1,ASSTGPGLAGDEQF
TRBJ2-7,TRBV29-1,SVRARAYEQY
TRBJ2-2,TRBV12-3/TRBV12-4,ASSFTPAGELF
TRBJ2-3,TRBV6-4,ASSALAGGSEDTQY
TRBJ1-5,TRBV5-1,ASSLAWGQPQH
TRBJ2-2,TRBV12-3/TRBV12-4,ASSFAGADGTGELF
TRBJ2-7,TRBV3-1,ACSQDLASSYEQY
TRBJ2-1,TRBV2,ASLGFYNEQF
TRBJ2-1,TRBV2,ASRDGAYNEQF
TRBJ2-2,TRBV29-1,SVERAYTGELF
TRBJ2-7,TRBV10-2,ASSEGTGGFEQY
TRBJ2-5,TRBV29-1,SVRGRGETQY
TRBJ2-3,TRBV5-1,ASSLGDRLAGARTSTDTQY
TRBJ2-7,TRBV7-9,ASSLRLDSNYEQY
TRBJ2-1,TRBV4-1,ASSPHSGQGTTEQF
TRBJ2-1,TRBV27,ASIGRGDEQF